The rows below give T cell receptor beta chains drawn from one sample of a study of blood T cell repertoires in COVID-19. Assay: immunoSEQ multiplex PCR; the TCRdb copy retains only in-frame clones and omits some. This table holds 100,000 to 150,000 clones, roughly 80% found once. Sequenced input: peripheral blood. These receptors all come from a man older than 75 with COVID-19, enrolled during active disease. The CDR3 runs from the conserved cysteine through the conserved F or W. D genes are given only for firm matches. A clone size is listed for some rows: how often the clone was seen (once, few, many), or a class if it is expanded.

D gene: TRBD1
J gene: TRBJ2-1
V gene: TRBV5-1
clone size: -
CDR3 protein: CASSLDPSGQGRNEQFF
CDR3 DNA: TGCGCCAGCAGCTTGGACCCATCGGGACAGGGCCGGAATGAGCAGTTCTTC

D gene: TRBD2
J gene: TRBJ2-1
V gene: TRBV4-3
clone size: -
CDR3 protein: CASSQKPPRTSGNEQFF
CDR3 DNA: TGCGCCAGCAGCCAGAAGCCCCCTCGGACTAGCGGCAATGAGCAGTTCTTC

D gene: TRBD2
J gene: TRBJ2-1
V gene: TRBV5-1
clone size: -
CDR3 protein: CASSLGLSGRGDEQFF
CDR3 DNA: TGCGCCAGCAGCTTGGGGCTCAGCGGGAGAGGCGATGAGCAGTTCTTC

D gene: -
J gene: TRBJ1-3
V gene: TRBV7-2
clone size: -
CDR3 protein: CASRGGSGNTIYF
CDR3 DNA: TGTGCCAGCCGGGGGGGATCGGGAAACACCATATATTTT

D gene: -
J gene: TRBJ2-1
V gene: TRBV6-2/TRBV6-3
clone size: -
CDR3 protein: CASSSGTHNEQFF
CDR3 DNA: TGTGCCAGCAGCTCCGGGACACACAATGAGCAGTTCTTC

D gene: TRBD2
J gene: TRBJ2-2
V gene: TRBV28
clone size: -
CDR3 protein: CASSWGLKTGELFF
CDR3 DNA: TGTGCCAGCAGTTGGGGACTAAAAACCGGGGAGCTGTTTTTT

D gene: -
J gene: TRBJ1-6
V gene: TRBV27
clone size: -
CDR3 protein: CASSLRAGDSPLHF
CDR3 DNA: TGTGCCAGCAGTTTGAGGGCAGGGGATTCACCCCTCCACTTT

D gene: -
J gene: TRBJ2-1
V gene: TRBV4-1
clone size: once
CDR3 protein: CASSQGLTRGSNEQFF
CDR3 DNA: TGCGCCAGCAGCCAGGGTCTGACCCGGGGTAGCAATGAGCAGTTCTTC

D gene: TRBD2
J gene: TRBJ2-3
V gene: TRBV9
clone size: once
CDR3 protein: CASSAPAGLAGGIGPDTQYF
CDR3 DNA: TGTGCCAGCAGCGCTCCCGCGGGACTAGCGGGAGGGATAGGGCCAGATACGCAGTATTTT

D gene: -
J gene: TRBJ1-1
V gene: TRBV28
clone size: -
CDR3 protein: CASSLGGEGNTEAFF
CDR3 DNA: TGTGCCAGCAGTTTAGGGGGCGAAGGGAACACTGAAGCTTTCTTT

D gene: -
J gene: TRBJ2-2
V gene: TRBV7-3
clone size: -
CDR3 protein: CASSSRGGSNTGELFF
CDR3 DNA: TGTGCCAGCAGCTCCCGGGGTGGTTCGAACACCGGGGAGCTGTTTTTT

D gene: TRBD2
J gene: TRBJ2-1
V gene: TRBV5-4
clone size: -
CDR3 protein: CASSLVAGGSYNEQFF
CDR3 DNA: TGTGCCAGCAGCTTGGTCGCGGGAGGCTCCTACAATGAGCAGTTCTTC

D gene: -
J gene: TRBJ2-1
V gene: TRBV19
clone size: once
CDR3 protein: CASSIVLSGSNEQFF
CDR3 DNA: TGTGCCAGTAGTATAGTTCTTTCGGGATCCAATGAGCAGTTCTTC

D gene: -
J gene: TRBJ2-7
V gene: TRBV4-1
clone size: -
CDR3 protein: CASSQIAESSYEQYF
CDR3 DNA: TGCGCCAGCAGCCAGATAGCGGAGAGCTCCTACGAGCAGTACTTC

D gene: -
J gene: TRBJ2-7
V gene: TRBV5-1
clone size: -
CDR3 protein: CASSLGGAGFAYEQYF
CDR3 DNA: TGCGCCAGCAGCTTGGGCGGGGCGGGATTCGCCTACGAGCAGTACTTC

D gene: TRBD2
J gene: TRBJ2-7
V gene: TRBV6-2/TRBV6-3
clone size: -
CDR3 protein: CASSFGAGGSTYEQYF
CDR3 DNA: TGTGCCAGCAGTTTTGGAGCGGGAGGCTCCACCTACGAGCAGTACTTC

D gene: TRBD2
J gene: TRBJ2-7
V gene: TRBV2
clone size: -
CDR3 protein: CASSELGTSGHEQYF
CDR3 DNA: TGTGCCAGCAGTGAACTCGGGACTAGCGGCCACGAGCAGTACTTC

D gene: TRBD1
J gene: TRBJ1-5
V gene: TRBV15
clone size: once
CDR3 protein: CATSRGQGRLEGPQHF
CDR3 DNA: TGTGCCACCAGCAGAGGACAGGGCCGCTTGGAGGGGCCCCAGCATTTT

D gene: TRBD1
J gene: TRBJ2-7
V gene: TRBV6-6
clone size: -
CDR3 protein: CASSYGDRLTYEQYF
CDR3 DNA: TGTGCCAGCAGTTACGGGGACAGGTTGACCTACGAGCAGTACTTC

D gene: TRBD1
J gene: TRBJ2-5
V gene: TRBV5-1
clone size: -
CDR3 protein: CASSPGRGLRETQYF
CDR3 DNA: TGCGCCAGCTCCCCCGGCAGGGGGCTCAGGGAGACCCAGTACTTC